Each of the 10 T cell receptor beta chains below was sequenced from the same sample in a study of CD8+ T cells in alopecia areata. RNA was extracted and reverse transcribed into cDNA as the sequencing template. Data came from immunoSEQ multiplex PCR; TCRdb stores just in-frame clones and leaves some out. Here the sample spans some 180,000 clones, roughly 60% being singletons. The material sequenced was CD4+ T cells sorted from blood, taken at week 0. These receptors came from a human donor with alopecia areata.

This clone has only a few counts. The J gene is TRBJ2-1, the V gene TRBV14; D uncertain. The V end lost 0 bases, the J end lost 12 bases, and 15 bases lay between the germline ends. CDR1 and CDR2 from the germline V gene are SGHDN and FVKESK. This CDR3 is built from 14 residues. The DNA for the CDR3 is TGTGCCAGCAGCCAAGAATTGGATCCCCTGGGGCAGTTCTTC. This encodes CASSQELDPLGQFF. Filled out from reference TRBV14 and TRBJ2-1, the complete variable domain reads EAGVTQFPSHSVIEKGQTVTLRCDPISGHDNLYWYRRVMGKEIKFLLHFVKESKQDESGMPNNRFLAERTGGTYSTLKVQPAELEDSGVYFCASSQELDPLGQFFGPGTRLTVL.

At least ten counts were recorded for this clone. V and J are TRBV19 and TRBJ1-2; weak D call: TRBD1 (5 bases). The germline V and J ends were trimmed by 5 bases and 5 bases, with 18 bases remaining between them. The CDR3 contains 15 residues. From germline, CDR1 is LNHDA and CDR2 SQIVND (reference sequence). The CDR3 sequence: CASSGQGERGYGYTF. DNA of the CDR3: TGTGCCAGTAGTGGTCAAGGGGAGCGTGGGTATGGCTACACCTTC. The full variable domain, completed using reference TRBV19 and TRBJ1-2, is DGGITQSPKYLFRKEGQNVTLSCEQNLNHDAMYWYRQDPGQGLRLIYYSQIVNDFQKGDIAEGYSVSREKKESFPLTVTSAQKNPTAFYLCASSGQGERGYGYTFGSGTRLTVV.

The V call is TRBV29-1, the J call TRBJ2-3; 7 bases map to TRBD1. Germline V gene data show CDR1 as SQVTM and CDR2 as ANQGSEA. Unmatched junction bases numbered 7, after V lost 6 bases and J lost 1 base. This CDR3 is built from 14 residues. CDR3 loop: CSVDSGQRTDTQYF. CDR3 nucleotides: TGCAGCGTCGACTCGGGACAGCGCACAGATACGCAGTATTTT.

V gene TRBV5-6 combines with J gene TRBJ2-4, with D possibly matching TRBD2 (5 bases). This CDR3 has 16 amino acids. Germline CDR1 and CDR2: SGHDT and YYEEEE. Trimming removed 2 bases from V and 0 bases from J, with 12 bases in between. CDR3 in amino acids: CASSFSRGLAKNIQYF. DNA for the CDR3: TGTGCCAGCAGCTTTTCCCGGGGATTAGCCAAAAACATTCAGTACTTC.

This clone was observed once. V is TRBV9 and J is TRBJ2-5; no definite D call. The CDR3 consists of 12 residues. Germline lookup yields CDR1 SGDLS and CDR2 YYNGEE. V was shortened by 4 bases and J by 4 bases, with 8 bases between the two germline ends. The CDR3 DNA follows: TGTGCCAGCAGCCCAGATGGAGAGACCCAGTACTTC. Translated, it gives CASSPDGETQYF.

The chain joins TRBV27 to TRBJ1-5; D is undetermined. The CDR3 consists of 13 residues. Between the trimmed V and J ends, which lost 3 bases and 9 bases, there was a span of 12 bases. Germline assignment: CDR1 MNHEY and CDR2 SMNVEV (reference sequence). The CDR3 protein is CASSFRVDLPQHF. CDR3 DNA: TGTGCCAGCAGTTTCCGGGTAGATCTGCCCCAGCATTTT.

At least ten counts were recorded for this clone. This chain uses TRBV5-6 with TRBJ2-3; possible D gene TRBD2, 5 bases. The CDR3 length is 15 residues. The V end was cut by 4 bases, the J end by 3 bases, with 15 bases between. Germline assignment: CDR1 SGHDT and CDR2 YYEEEE. DNA for the CDR3: TGTGCCAGCAGCCTGCGGGTCCCCCCGACAGATACGCAGTATTTT. Translating gives CASSLRVPPTDTQYF.

V is TRBV7-2 and J is TRBJ2-2; 12 bases fit TRBD2. Per germline, CDR1 SGHTA and CDR2 FQGNSA. The CDR3 runs 16 residues. J was trimmed by 1 base and V by 5 bases; bases with no gene match: 2. This chain's CDR3 is CASSPGLAGNTGELFF. The DNA for the CDR3 is TGTGCCAGCAGCCCGGGACTAGCGGGGAACACCGGGGAGCTGTTTTTT.

A single count supports this clone. V and J are TRBV30 and TRBJ2-4; 11 positions agree with TRBD1. Losses at the gene ends were 0 bases for V and 6 bases for J; bases not matched to a gene: 7. The CDR3 consists of 16 residues. The germline gives CDR1 GTSNPN, CDR2 SVGIG (reference sequence). The CDR3 DNA sequence: TGTGCCTGGAGTGTACCTGGACAGGGGGCAGGAAACATTCAGTACTTC. This sequence encodes CAWSVPGQGAGNIQYF.

The CDR3 protein is CSVRGGPDTQYF. The CDR3 nucleotides are TGCAGCGTTAGGGGGGGCCCAGATACGCAGTATTTT. This chain uses TRBV29-1 with TRBJ2-3, with D perhaps TRBD2 (7 bases). V lost 5 bases and J lost 4, with 10 bases in between. The CDR3 runs to 12 residues. Germline lookup yields CDR1 SQVTM and CDR2 ANQGSEA.